This is a list of T cell receptor beta chains from one sample in a study of cytomegalovirus exposure and HLA in healthy donors. Libraries were prepared by immunoSEQ multiplex PCR; TCRdb keeps only in-frame clonotypes and omits some of them. The repertoire has 170,000 or so clones, approximately 80% of them found once; the top ten carry more than 0.45%. The sample taken for sequencing was PBMCs. The receptors here all came from a woman aged 45-65 years in good health and CMV-seronegative. Both conserved end residues are part of each CDR3. A D gene is named only where the DNA matches it firmly. A clone size is listed for some rows: how often the clone was seen (once, few, many), or a class if it is expanded.

j_call: TRBJ2-1; v_call: TRBV6-6; d_call: .; clone_size: .; cdr3_aa: CASSYSLSEQFF; cdr3_nt: TGTGCCAGCAGTTACTCCCTGAGTGAGCAGTTCTTC
j_call: TRBJ2-6; v_call: TRBV21-1; d_call: .; clone_size: .; cdr3_aa: CASSSGWTGLGANVLTF; cdr3_nt: TGTGCCAGCAGCAGCGGCTGGACAGGGTTGGGGGCCAACGTCCTGACTTTC
j_call: TRBJ2-7; v_call: TRBV28; d_call: .; clone_size: .; cdr3_aa: CASSWAGTARDEQYF; cdr3_nt: TGTGCCAGCAGTTGGGCGGGGACGGCTAGGGACGAGCAGTACTTC
j_call: TRBJ2-5; v_call: TRBV7-8; d_call: TRBD2; clone_size: few; cdr3_aa: CASSLPGGQETQYF; cdr3_nt: TGTGCCAGCAGCCTACCGGGAGGTCAAGAGACCCAGTACTTC
j_call: TRBJ2-7; v_call: TRBV28; d_call: TRBD2; clone_size: .; cdr3_aa: CASSLPLAGVLEQYF; cdr3_nt: TGTGCCAGCAGTTTACCCCTAGCGGGGGTTCTCGAGCAGTACTTC
j_call: TRBJ2-5; v_call: TRBV11-1; d_call: TRBD2; clone_size: .; cdr3_aa: CASSSGLAKETQYF; cdr3_nt: TGTGCCAGCAGCTCGGGACTAGCGAAAGAGACCCAGTACTTC
j_call: TRBJ2-3; v_call: TRBV9; d_call: .; clone_size: .; cdr3_aa: CASSEQLAASTDTQYF; cdr3_nt: TGTGCCAGCAGCGAACAACTAGCAGCTAGCACAGATACGCAGTATTTT
j_call: TRBJ2-1; v_call: TRBV28; d_call: TRBD1; clone_size: .; cdr3_aa: CASSRPGQGIREQFF; cdr3_nt: TGTGCCAGCAGTCGCCCGGGACAGGGGATCAGGGAGCAGTTCTTC
j_call: TRBJ2-5; v_call: TRBV6-5; d_call: TRBD1; clone_size: .; cdr3_aa: CASRGWGTGGETQYF; cdr3_nt: TGTGCCAGCAGGGGGTGGGGGACAGGTGGGGAGACCCAGTACTTC
j_call: TRBJ1-1; v_call: TRBV20-1; d_call: .; clone_size: .; cdr3_aa: CSASGNTEAFF; cdr3_nt: TGCAGTGCTTCAGGAAACACTGAAGCTTTCTTT
j_call: TRBJ1-1; v_call: TRBV30; d_call: .; clone_size: .; cdr3_aa: CAWIYDRNTEAFF; cdr3_nt: TGTGCCTGGATTTATGACAGGAACACTGAAGCTTTCTTT
j_call: TRBJ2-7; v_call: TRBV7-9; d_call: .; clone_size: .; cdr3_aa: CASAVSGSSYEQYF; cdr3_nt: TGTGCCAGCGCTGTGAGCGGCAGCTCCTACGAGCAGTACTTC
j_call: TRBJ1-5; v_call: TRBV29-1; d_call: .; clone_size: .; cdr3_aa: CSVVFPPGGNQPQHF; cdr3_nt: TGCAGCGTTGTATTCCCCCCCGGGGGTAATCAGCCCCAGCATTTT
j_call: TRBJ2-7; v_call: TRBV18; d_call: TRBD1; clone_size: .; cdr3_aa: CASSRWGQISYEQYF; cdr3_nt: TGTGCCAGCTCACGCTGGGGACAGATCTCCTACGAGCAGTACTTC
j_call: TRBJ2-5; v_call: TRBV29-1; d_call: .; clone_size: .; cdr3_aa: CSVLGGRGETQYF; cdr3_nt: TGCAGCGTTTTGGGGGGGAGGGGGGAGACCCAGTACTTC
j_call: TRBJ1-5; v_call: TRBV30; d_call: .; clone_size: .; cdr3_aa: CAWSPSVSNQPQHF; cdr3_nt: TGTGCCTGGAGTCCGTCAGTTAGCAATCAGCCCCAGCATTTT
j_call: TRBJ1-2; v_call: TRBV7-2; d_call: .; clone_size: few; cdr3_aa: CASSLPLVGGIYGYTF; cdr3_nt: TGTGCCAGCAGCTTACCACTTGTGGGGGGAATCTATGGCTACACCTTC
j_call: TRBJ2-7; v_call: TRBV6-1; d_call: .; clone_size: .; cdr3_aa: CASSEAGGRSYEQYF; cdr3_nt: TGTGCCAGCAGTGAAGCAGGTGGGAGGTCCTACGAGCAGTACTTC
j_call: TRBJ2-1; v_call: TRBV27; d_call: .; clone_size: .; cdr3_aa: CASSFPGPPNEQFF; cdr3_nt: TGTGCCAGCAGTTTTCCTGGGCCTCCCAATGAGCAGTTCTTC
j_call: TRBJ2-7; v_call: TRBV15; d_call: .; clone_size: .; cdr3_aa: CATSRAVPYEQYF; cdr3_nt: TGTGCCACCAGCAGAGCGGTTCCCTACGAGCAGTACTTC
j_call: TRBJ1-2; v_call: TRBV30; d_call: .; clone_size: few; cdr3_aa: CAWSVLGGGYTF; cdr3_nt: TGTGCCTGGAGTGTACTGGGAGGGGGCTACACCTTC
j_call: TRBJ2-4; v_call: TRBV4-3; d_call: .; clone_size: .; cdr3_aa: CASSQAQGPKNIQYF; cdr3_nt: TGCGCCAGCAGCCAAGCGCAGGGCCCCAAAAACATTCAGTACTTC
j_call: TRBJ2-7; v_call: TRBV6-1; d_call: TRBD1; clone_size: .; cdr3_aa: CASRLTGGSYEQYF; cdr3_nt: TGTGCCAGCAGGCTGACAGGGGGAAGCTACGAGCAGTACTTC
j_call: TRBJ2-6; v_call: TRBV5-4; d_call: TRBD1; clone_size: .; cdr3_aa: CASSPGQGGNSGANVLTF; cdr3_nt: TGTGCCAGCAGCCCGGGACAGGGGGGTAACTCTGGGGCCAACGTCCTGACTTTC
j_call: TRBJ2-3; v_call: TRBV6-6; d_call: .; clone_size: .; cdr3_aa: CASRQGRSTDTQYF; cdr3_nt: TGTGCCAGCAGACAGGGTAGGAGCACAGATACGCAGTATTTT
j_call: TRBJ2-7; v_call: TRBV28; d_call: .; clone_size: .; cdr3_aa: CASSLESTGFYEQYF; cdr3_nt: TGTGCCAGCAGTTTAGAATCGACAGGCTTCTACGAGCAGTACTTC
j_call: TRBJ2-5; v_call: TRBV9; d_call: TRBD1; clone_size: .; cdr3_aa: CASSRQDREWEETQYF; cdr3_nt: TGTGCCAGCAGCCGCCAGGACAGGGAATGGGAGGAGACCCAGTACTTC
j_call: TRBJ2-7; v_call: TRBV10-1; d_call: .; clone_size: .; cdr3_aa: CASSVDTVLGYEQYF; cdr3_nt: TGCGCCAGCAGTGTTGACACGGTTCTGGGCTACGAGCAGTACTTC
j_call: TRBJ1-4; v_call: TRBV5-6; d_call: .; clone_size: .; cdr3_aa: CASSPRGRANEKLFF; cdr3_nt: TGTGCCAGCAGCCCCCGGGGGAGGGCTAATGAAAAACTGTTTTTT
j_call: TRBJ2-5; v_call: TRBV30; d_call: TRBD1; clone_size: few; cdr3_aa: CAWKRTGLKETQYF; cdr3_nt: TGTGCCTGGAAACGGACAGGTTTGAAAGAGACCCAGTACTTC
j_call: TRBJ1-2; v_call: TRBV18; d_call: .; clone_size: .; cdr3_aa: CASSPGGRNYGYTF; cdr3_nt: TGTGCCAGCTCACCGGGGGGGCGCAACTATGGCTACACCTTC
j_call: TRBJ1-1; v_call: TRBV6-6; d_call: .; clone_size: .; cdr3_aa: CASSYSTALRGAFF; cdr3_nt: TGTGCCAGCAGTTACTCTACGGCCTTACGCGGAGCTTTCTTT
j_call: TRBJ2-3; v_call: TRBV5-8; d_call: .; clone_size: .; cdr3_aa: CASSSHRANPVLSTDTQYF; cdr3_nt: TGTGCCAGCAGCTCGCACAGGGCCAACCCCGTCCTTAGCACAGATACGCAGTATTTT
j_call: TRBJ1-6; v_call: TRBV6-1; d_call: .; clone_size: .; cdr3_aa: CASSVGGGNSPLHF; cdr3_nt: TGTGCCAGCAGTGTGGGGGGTGGGAATTCACCCCTCCACTTT
j_call: TRBJ2-3; v_call: TRBV28; d_call: TRBD1; clone_size: .; cdr3_aa: CASRPTGDGADTQYF; cdr3_nt: TGTGCCAGCAGACCTACAGGGGATGGAGCAGATACGCAGTATTTT
j_call: TRBJ2-7; v_call: TRBV4-3; d_call: .; clone_size: .; cdr3_aa: CASSQDSLRRGQYF; cdr3_nt: TGCGCCAGCAGCCAAGATAGTTTACGTCGGGGGCAGTACTTC
j_call: TRBJ2-2; v_call: TRBV7-9; d_call: .; clone_size: once; cdr3_aa: CASSPQYPNTGELFF; cdr3_nt: TGTGCCAGCAGCCCTCAGTACCCGAACACCGGGGAGCTGTTTTTT